Below, 8 T cell receptor beta chains from the same sample are listed, as sequenced in a study of blood T cell repertoires in COVID-19. Sequencing was performed with immunoSEQ multiplex PCR; in TCRdb, only in-frame clones are kept and a portion is missing. The sample lists 300,000 to 400,000 clones, approximately 88% occurring once. Sequenced material: peripheral blood. The receptors shown here come from a woman under 40 with COVID-19, enrolled during active disease.

The chain links TRBV11-2 to TRBJ2-7; D is perhaps TRBD1 (6 bases). The CDR3 consists of 14 residues. Germline CDR1 is SGHAT and CDR2 is FQNNGV. The V end lost 0 bases, the J end lost 2 bases, and 8 bases lay between the germline ends. The CDR3 is CASSLETGAYEQYV. The CDR3 nucleotides are TGTGCCAGCAGCTTAGAGACAGGTGCCTACGAGCAGTACGTC.

The gene calls are TRBV5-3 and TRBJ2-2, with TRBD2 matching 8 bases. TRBV5-3 is labeled an ORF, and its function is uncertain. V dropped 0 bases and J dropped 2; count of bases not matched to a gene: 9. The CDR3 is 18 residues long. The CDR3 DNA reads as TGTGCCAGAAGCTTGGCAAGATTAGCGGGGCTTAACACCGGGGAGCTGTTTTTT. This codes for CARSLARLAGLNTGELFF.

The V call is TRBV5-5, the J call TRBJ1-2; 10 bases are a match to TRBD1. Germline-derived CDR1 and CDR2 are SGHKS and YYEKEE (reference sequence). CDR3 length equals 15 residues. The CDR3: CASASGQGSPYGYTF. The CDR3 region has the DNA TGTGCTAGCGCCTCGGGACAGGGGTCCCCCTATGGCTACACCTTC.

This clone appeared once. V gene TRBV7-9 combines with J gene TRBJ1-4, with D perhaps TRBD1 (5 bases). Trimming took 0 bases from V and 3 from J, leaving 14 bases between them. CDR3 length equals 17 residues. Germline assignment: CDR1 SEHNR and CDR2 FQNEAQ (reference sequence). The CDR3 region is CASSLAVAGGANEKLFF. The CDR3 nucleotides are TGTGCCAGCAGCTTAGCGGTTGCCGGGGGTGCTAATGAAAAACTGTTTTTT.

CDR3 DNA sequence: TGTGCCAGCAGCTACCAGACAGGGAAAGGACGGTCACCCCTCCACTTT. This translates into CASSYQTGKGRSPLHF. J is TRBJ1-6 and V is TRBV7-2; 7 positions match TRBD1. The CDR3 is 16 residues long. CDR1 and CDR2 (germline): SGHTA, FQGNSA. The trim removed 4 bases at V and 10 bases at J, leaving 13 bases unmatched.

The rearrangement uses TRBV3-1 (or the pseudogene TRBV3-2) and TRBJ2-5; D call uncertain. V lost 5 bases and J 3 bases, leaving 7 bases between the germline ends. The CDR3 contains 12 residues. Looked up from germline, CDR1 is LGHDT and CDR2 is YNNKEL (reference sequence). The DNA for the CDR3 is TGTGCCAGCAGCTACAGAGAAGAGACCCAGTACTTC. Translating it yields CASSYREETQYF.

This clone was detected only once. The chain uses TRBV15 and TRBJ2-5; D remains unclear. CDR1 is LNHNV, CDR2 YYDKDF, per germline (reference sequence). V shed 0 bases and J shed 1 base, with 3 bases lying between them. This CDR3 has 13 residues. This CDR3 reads CATSRDIQETQYF. CDR3 nucleotide sequence: TGTGCCACCAGCAGAGATATCCAAGAGACCCAGTACTTC.

The rearrangement links TRBV4-1 to TRBJ1-5; D is perhaps TRBD1 (6 bases). This CDR3 is 17 amino acids long. Germline CDR1 is MGHRA and CDR2 is YSYEKL. V lost 1 base and J 0 bases, leaving 13 bases between the germline ends. CDR3: CASSQAQGPNSNQPQHF. In DNA form, the CDR3 reads TGCGCCAGCAGCCAAGCTCAGGGGCCTAATAGCAATCAGCCCCAGCATTTT.